This is a list of T cell receptor beta chains from one sample in a study of blood T cell repertoires in COVID-19. Profiling relied on immunoSEQ multiplex PCR, and the TCRdb table lists in-frame clones only, not all of them. The sample contains about 160,000 clones, about 80% of which appear only once. Sequenced: peripheral blood. The source of these receptors is a man aged 55 to 70 with acute or convalescent COVID-19. Both conserved end residues are part of each CDR3. The order of the fields is V gene, clone size, D gene, J gene, CDR3 DNA, CDR3 protein. D genes are given only for firm matches. Only some rows state a clone size, as once, few, many or a class for expanded clones.

>TRBV7-2|once|-|TRBJ1-6
TGTGCCAGCAGCACCAGACAGGCCAGTAATTCACCCCTCCACTTT
CASSTRQASNSPLHF
>TRBV7-8|once|-|TRBJ2-1
TGTGCCAGCAGCTCCATCGGCCGGGAGAGCTCCTACAATGAGCAGTTCTTC
CASSSIGRESSYNEQFF
>TRBV7-3|-|-|TRBJ1-1
TGTGCCAGCAGCTTACAGGGGAACACTGAAGCTTTCTTT
CASSLQGNTEAFF
>TRBV9|-|-|TRBJ1-1
TGTGCCAGCAGCGTAGTGCAAGGAGGTGAAGCTTTCTTT
CASSVVQGGEAFF
>TRBV3-1/TRBV3-2|-|TRBD2|TRBJ2-1
TGTGCCAGCAGCCAAGATGGGACTAGCGGGCGCAATGAGCAGTTCTTC
CASSQDGTSGRNEQFF
>TRBV5-4|few|-|TRBJ1-6
TGTGCCAGCAGCTCGGGGGGTAATTCACCCCTCCACTTT
CASSSGGNSPLHF
>TRBV9|few|TRBD1|TRBJ2-7
TGTGCCAGCAGCCCCGGGACAGGAGCTTCCTACGAGCAGTACTTC
CASSPGTGASYEQYF
>TRBV29-1|-|TRBD1|TRBJ1-1
TGCAGCGTGAGACAGGGTGAGGGCACTGAAGCTTTCTTT
CSVRQGEGTEAFF
>TRBV6-1|-|-|TRBJ2-7
TGTGCCAGCAGTGAATCCCTGGCAAACCAGTACTTC
CASSESLANQYF
>TRBV6-2/TRBV6-3|-|-|TRBJ2-3
TGTGCCAGCAGTTTTACTACAGATACGCAGTATTTT
CASSFTTDTQYF
>TRBV5-6|-|-|TRBJ1-2
TGTGCCAGCATCCTAACAAGGGGAGGCAACTATGGCTACACCTTC
CASILTRGGNYGYTF
>TRBV11-2|-|TRBD2|TRBJ2-1
TGTGCCAGCAGCTTAGATGGGACTAGCGGGGCGTCCTACAATGAGCAGTTCTTC
CASSLDGTSGASYNEQFF
>TRBV5-1|-|TRBD1|TRBJ1-2
TGCGCCAGCAGCGCCGAGGGGGCATTGGATGGCTACACCTTC
CASSAEGALDGYTF
>TRBV29-1|-|-|TRBJ2-4
TGCAGCGTTGATGGGGGGAACATTCAGTACTTC
CSVDGGNIQYF
>TRBV9|-|-|TRBJ1-2
TGTGCCAGCAGCGAGTTACCAGGGCTTATCTATGGCTACACCTTC
CASSELPGLIYGYTF
>TRBV11-2|-|TRBD1|TRBJ2-1
TGTGCCAGCAGCTTAGACGGACCCGGGACAGGCGTAGATGAGCAGTTCTTC
CASSLDGPGTGVDEQFF